The TCR beta chain under discussion was sequenced for a study of response to subunit inactivated influenza vaccine. TCRdb itself ran the RT-PCR reads through MiXCR, one entry per CDR3 protein. Found here are a few hundred thousand distinct CDR3 sequences, approximately 10% of them singletons; the top ten hold 11%. The germline CDR1 and CDR2 sequences are LGHNA and YSLEER. This CDR3 has 18 residues. Trimming at V came to 0 bases and at J to 4 bases, leaving 8 bases not matched to a gene. This clonotype was found a few times. The same specimen was also included in a second study, on T cells expressing NK-cell markers. As reported in that work: In generating TCR beta cDNA, 5'RACE template switching with UMIs was used. A handful of donors showed these clonotypes also leading the CD3+CD56-NKG2C+ fraction.

This TCR was sampled from a man aged 45 to 65 who received an inactivated influenza vaccine. The rearrangement uses TRBV4-3 and TRBJ2-5, with 13 positions matching TRBD2. Source: PBMCs from blood, taken on the day of vaccination. CDR3 residues: CASSQEVPGTSGIETQYF. The DNA for the CDR3 is TGCGCCAGCAGCCAAGAGGTACCCGGGACTAGCGGGATAGAGACCCAGTACTTC.